The sequence of this T cell receptor (beta chain) was determined in a study of graft-versus-host responses after intestinal transplantation. Details on this clone: The antigen is unknown.

Profiled with immunoSEQ multiplex PCR; TCRdb holds only in-frame clones, not every one. The table lists about 88,000 clones, approximately 90% of them singletons. From germline, CDR1 is GTSNPN and CDR2 SVGIG (reference sequence). V lost 1 base, J lost 0 bases, and 5 bases stayed unmatched. CDR3 length: 16 amino acids. The sequence came from a human donor who was the organ donor for an intestinal transplant. The source material was unstimulated CD4+ T cells sorted from spleen or lymph node cells, sampled before transplant. This chain joins TRBV30 and TRBJ1-3; the match to TRBD1 covers 8 bases. The CDR3 sequence: CAWSANRGDSGNTIYF. The CDR3, as DNA: TGTGCCTGGAGTGCTAACAGGGGGGACTCTGGAAACACCATATATTTT.